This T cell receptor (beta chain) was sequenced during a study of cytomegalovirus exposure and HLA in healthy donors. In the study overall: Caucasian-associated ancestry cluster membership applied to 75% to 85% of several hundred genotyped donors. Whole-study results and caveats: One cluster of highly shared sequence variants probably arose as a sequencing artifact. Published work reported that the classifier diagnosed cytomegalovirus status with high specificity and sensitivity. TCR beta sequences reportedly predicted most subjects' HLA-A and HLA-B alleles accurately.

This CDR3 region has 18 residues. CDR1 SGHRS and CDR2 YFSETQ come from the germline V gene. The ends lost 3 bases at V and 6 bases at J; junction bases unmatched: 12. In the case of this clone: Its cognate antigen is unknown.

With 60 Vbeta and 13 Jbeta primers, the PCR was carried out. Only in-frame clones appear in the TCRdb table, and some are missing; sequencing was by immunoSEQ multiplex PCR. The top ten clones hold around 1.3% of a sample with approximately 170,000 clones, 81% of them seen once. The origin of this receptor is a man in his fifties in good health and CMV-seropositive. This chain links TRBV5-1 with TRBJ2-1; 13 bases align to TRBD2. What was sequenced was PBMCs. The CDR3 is CASSSLYTSGGGTNEQFF. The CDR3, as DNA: TGCGCCAGCAGCTCCCTATATACTAGCGGGGGGGGGACCAATGAGCAGTTCTTC.